This T cell receptor beta chain was captured in a study of read filtering for tumor transcriptome and immune sequencing. Study-wide findings and caveats: IR-seq and RNA-seq agreed better without single-read clonotypes.

The ends were cut back, 4 bases at V and 1 base at J, with 8 bases in the middle. Germline V gene data show CDR1 as SNHLY and CDR2 as FYNNEI. CDR3 length: 14 amino acids. Molecular barcoded adaptors covering alpha/delta and beta/gamma chains were used on 400 to 450 ng RNA. TCRdb itself ran the reads through MiXCR, one entry per CDR3 protein. This sample has some 48,000 distinct CDR3 sequences, with approximately 18% found just once. This clonotype was recorded at least ten times. What it binds is not known. The clonotype was recovered from a donor aged 40 or older with multiple myeloma. V is TRBV2 and J is TRBJ2-4; tentatively, D is TRBD1 (6 bases). What was sequenced was a population of CD138-negative cells sorted from bone marrow. The CDR3 protein is CASSAGVAKNIQYF. DNA for the CDR3: TGTGCCAGCAGTGCAGGGGTCGCCAAAAACATTCAGTACTTC.